The 20 T cell receptor beta chains in this list originate from one sample, sequenced in a study of cytomegalovirus exposure and HLA in healthy donors. Researchers ran the PCR with 60 Vbeta and 13 Jbeta primers. Sequencing used immunoSEQ multiplex PCR; TCRdb keeps in-frame clones, though not all of them. The sample shows 150,000 to 200,000 clones, approximately 80% of them seen only once. The specimen sequenced was PBMCs. Receptors were obtained from a woman aged 40 to 50 in good health and CMV-seronegative.

The chain links TRBV11-2 to TRBJ2-1, with 9 positions matching TRBD1. After removal of 5 bases from V and 10 bases from J, the junction contained 12 bases not matched to a gene. CDR1 and CDR2 (germline): SGHAT, FQNNGV. The CDR3 has 15 amino acids. The chain's CDR3 is CASSPGTGLPKEQFF. In nucleotides, the CDR3 is TGTGCCAGCAGCCCCGGGACAGGGTTACCTAAAGAGCAGTTCTTC.

This clone was found once. DNA of the CDR3: TGCGCCAGCAGCCAAGAACAGGGATTGACCGGGGAGCTGTTTTTT. It codes for CASSQEQGLTGELFF. This sequence joins TRBV4-3 and TRBJ2-2; D is possibly TRBD1 (6 bases). The CDR3 runs to 15 residues. V was cut by 0 bases and J by 5 bases, with 10 bases left in between. Germline V gene sequence: CDR1 LGHNA, CDR2 YSLEER.

The chain joins TRBV11-1 to TRBJ1-2, with unresolved D. Trimming took off 2 bases at V and 5 bases at J, with 9 bases between the two ends. The CDR3 has 13 residues. Germline V gene sequence: CDR1 SGHAT, CDR2 FQDESV (reference sequence). This CDR3 is CASSLFTGYGYTF. DNA for the CDR3: TGTGCCAGCAGCTTATTCACGGGATATGGCTACACCTTC.

The J gene is TRBJ2-1, the V gene TRBV11-3; TRBD1 matches at 7 bases. The germline CDR1 and CDR2 sequences are SGHNT and YENEEA. Trimming cost V 0 bases and J 5 bases; bases outside gene matches: 7. This CDR3 is built from 16 residues. The CDR3 region has the DNA TGTGCCAGCAGCTTAGATCCAGGGACAGTAAACAATGAGCAGTTCTTC. It specifies CASSLDPGTVNNEQFF.

This chain connects TRBV9 to TRBJ1-3; D is uncertain. The CDR3 is 17 residues long. Trimming pared 1 base from V and 3 bases from J, leaving 17 bases between. In germline, CDR1 is SGDLS, CDR2 YYNGEE. CDR3 in amino acids: CASSVSQNAPFGNTIYF. The CDR3 nucleotides read TGTGCCAGCAGCGTAAGTCAGAACGCACCCTTTGGAAACACCATATATTTT.

The chain has TRBV5-1 and TRBJ2-7; TRBD1 matches at 10 bases. CDR1 SGHRS and CDR2 YFSETQ come from the germline V gene. With V trimmed by 2 bases and J by 2 bases, 13 bases remained unmatched. The CDR3 sequence is 18 residues long. The CDR3 sequence: CASSFKGTGESLTYEQYF. The CDR3 bases are TGCGCCAGCAGCTTCAAGGGGACAGGGGAATCTTTAACCTACGAGCAGTACTTC.

The V gene is TRBV25-1, the J gene TRBJ1-1, with D possibly being TRBD1 (6 bases). The CDR3 loop spans 12 amino acids. Per the germline V gene, CDR1 is MGHDK and CDR2 is SYGVNS. V lost 6 bases to trimming and J lost 7 bases, with 12 bases between them. The CDR3 region is CASSVGTFEAFF. The CDR3, as DNA: TGTGCCAGCAGCGTTGGGACATTTGAAGCTTTCTTT.

This clone has more than one count but fewer than ten. The rearrangement links TRBV7-8 to TRBJ2-1, with D tentatively TRBD2 (7 bases). The CDR3 sequence is 16 residues long. The V end was cut by 1 base, the J end by 6 bases, with 16 bases between. Germline assignment: CDR1 SGHVS and CDR2 FQNEAQ. CDR3: CASSLGRRRGGNEQFF. For the CDR3, the DNA is TGTGCCAGCAGCTTAGGGCGGCGGAGGGGGGGCAATGAGCAGTTCTTC.

The rearrangement links TRBV7-8 to TRBJ1-4, with 9 bases aligning to TRBD1. The germline gives CDR1 SGHVS, CDR2 FQNEAQ. CDR3 length equals 17 residues. Trimming took 4 bases from V and 0 from J; bases not matched to a gene: 6. CDR3 sequence reads: CASSSTTGGATNEKLFF. CDR3 in DNA: TGTGCCAGCAGCTCAACCACAGGGGGCGCAACTAATGAAAAACTGTTTTTT.

The chain employs TRBV7-2 and TRBJ2-7; TRBD2 aligns across 14 bases. With V trimmed by 5 bases and J by 3 bases, 3 bases remained unmatched. CDR1 and CDR2 (germline): SGHTA, FQGNSA. The CDR3 totals 15 residues. Here the CDR3 DNA reads TGTGCCAGCAGCCAAGGACTAGCGGGGGGCTACGAGCAGTACTTC. Its protein is CASSQGLAGGYEQYF. Variable domain in full (rest from reference TRBV7-2 and TRBJ2-7): GAGVSQSPSNKVTEKGKDVELRCDPISGHTALYWYRQSLGQGLEFLIYFQGNSAPDKSGLPSDRFSAERTGGSVSTLTIQRTQQEDSAVYLCASSQGLAGGYEQYFGPGTRLTVT.

The chain links TRBV9 to TRBJ2-2; tentatively, D is TRBD2 (5 bases). The germline V and J ends were trimmed by 0 bases and 1 base, with 7 bases remaining between them. Per the germline V gene, CDR1 is SGDLS and CDR2 is YYNGEE. The CDR3 is 15 residues long. CDR3 bases: TGTGCCAGCAGCGTAGTGGCGGGGAACACCGGGGAGCTGTTTTTT. Its translation is CASSVVAGNTGELFF.

There are a few counts of this clone. The chain combines TRBV10-1 with TRBJ2-7; perhaps TRBD1 as D (6 bases). Deletions cut 6 bases from V and 4 bases from J, with 10 bases between. Germline values: CDR1 WNHNN, CDR2 SYGVQD (reference sequence). The length of the CDR3 is 12 residues. The CDR3 here is CASSLDSYEQYF. Here the CDR3 DNA reads TGCGCCAGCAGCTTGGACAGTTACGAGCAGTACTTC.

This clone appeared a few times. V usage is TRBV29-1 and J usage is TRBJ1-4; 8 nucleotides align to TRBD1. This CDR3 spans 13 amino acids. Germline V lookup: CDR1 SQVTM, CDR2 ANQGSEA. J lost 5 bases, V lost 4 bases, and 3 bases had no gene match. Here the CDR3 reads CSVGTGRNEKLFF. The CDR3 region has the DNA TGCAGCGTTGGGACAGGGCGCAATGAAAAACTGTTTTTT.

The rearrangement uses TRBV4-1 and TRBJ1-1; D call uncertain. Deletions cut 0 bases from V and 4 bases from J, with 12 bases between. The CDR3 extends over 15 amino acids. The germline CDR1 and CDR2 sequences are MGHRA and YSYEKL. DNA for the CDR3: TGCGCCAGCAGCCAAGAGGCCCGCCGGAGCACTGAAGCTTTCTTT. Protein sequence: CASSQEARRSTEAFF.

This clone has just a few counts. The V and J genes are TRBV7-8 and TRBJ2-5; the D is unclear. V lost 8 bases and J lost 5, with 6 bases in between. This CDR3 spans 10 amino acids. In germline, CDR1 is SGHVS, CDR2 FQNEAQ. CDR3 sequence (DNA): TGTGCCAGCTCACACGAGACCCAGTACTTC. As protein: CASSHETQYF.

This clone was counted once. The chain employs TRBV4-2 and TRBJ1-2, with 8 bases lining up with TRBD1. The germline V gene encodes CDR1 LGHNA and CDR2 YNFKEQ. CDR3 length: 15 residues. The trim removed 0 bases at V and 5 bases at J, leaving 5 bases unmatched. The DNA for the CDR3 is TGTGCCAGCAGCCAAGAGCCTGGGACAGGTTATGGCTACACCTTC. Translated, it gives CASSQEPGTGYGYTF.

This clone was seen a single time. At one end, the junction sequence differs from germline, possibly due to a read error. V usage is TRBV7-9 and J usage is TRBJ1-1; 10 bases map to TRBD1. There are 15 residues in the CDR3. The germline gives CDR1 SEHNR, CDR2 FQNEAQ (reference sequence). CDR3 protein: CSSRDRGLEDTEAFF. CDR3 coding DNA: TGTTCCAGCAGAGACAGGGGGCTTGAGGACACTGAAGCTTTCTTT.

The chain uses TRBV7-8 and TRBJ2-2; a possible D gene is TRBD1 (7 bases). Germline V CDR1 and CDR2: SGHVS, FQNEAQ. The CDR3 is made up of 15 amino acids. Trimming removed 3 bases at V and 3 bases at J, with 11 bases between. CDR3 coding DNA: TGTGCCAGCAGCTTCCTCAGGGGGGACACCGGGGAGCTGTTTTTT. Protein product: CASSFLRGDTGELFF. Drawing the rest from reference TRBV7-8 and TRBJ2-2, the complete variable domain is GAGVSQSPRYKVAKRGQDVALRCDPISGHVSLFWYQQALGQGPEFLTYFQNEAQLDKSGLPSDRFFAERPEGSVSTLKIQRTQQEDSAVYLCASSFLRGDTGELFFGEGSRLTVL.

The chain recombines TRBV7-9 with TRBJ2-2; maybe TRBD1 (6 bases). Germline V gives CDR1 SEHNR, CDR2 FQNEAQ (reference sequence). CDR3 length: 14 amino acids. V was trimmed by 5 bases and J by 3 bases, leaving 10 bases between them. The CDR3 nucleotides read TGTGCCAGCAGCCCTGGGACATACACCGGGGAGCTGTTTTTT. This encodes CASSPGTYTGELFF. The complete variable domain, with remaining parts taken from reference TRBV7-9 and TRBJ2-2, reads DTGVSQNPRHKITKRGQNVTFRCDPISEHNRLYWYRQTLGQGPEFLTYFQNEAQLEKSRLLSDRFSAERPKGSFSTLEIQRTEQGDSAMYLCASSPGTYTGELFFGEGSRLTVL.

A remark on this clone: Other nucleotide sequences from this sample produce the same CDR3. This chain connects TRBV27 to TRBJ1-2; 7 bases agree with TRBD1. This CDR3 is built from 15 residues. After removal of 2 bases from V and 10 bases from J, the junction contained 13 bases not matched to a gene. Germline V gives CDR1 MNHEY, CDR2 SMNVEV (reference sequence). The CDR3 bases are TGTGCCAGCAGTTTACTGGGACAGCATATGGGTGACTACACCTTC. This gives the protein CASSLLGQHMGDYTF.